The next 5 T cell receptor beta chains were all read from a single sample in a study of neurological immune-mediated disorders. TCRdb reanalysed the 5' RACE reads using MiXCR and keeps one entry per CDR3 protein. The repertoire holds approximately 82,000 distinct CDR3 sequences, about 14% seen once, with nearly 7% in the top ten. Sequenced sample: PBMCs. The receptors originated from a woman aged 50 to 65 in good health.

This clonotype was recorded many times. The CDR3 DNA follows: TGCAGCGTTGAAGATCATGGTGTCATCGGGAACACTGAAGCTTTCTTT. This gives the protein CSVEDHGVIGNTEAFF. J is TRBJ1-1 and V is TRBV29-1; D not certain. Germline CDR1 reads SQVTM; CDR2 reads ANQGSEA. There are 16 residues in the CDR3. V shed 0 bases and J shed 1 base, with 15 bases lying between them. Drawing the rest from reference TRBV29-1 and TRBJ1-1, the complete variable domain is SAVISQKPSRDICQRGTSLTIQCQVDSQVTMMFWYRQQPGQSLTLIATANQGSEATYESGFVIDKFPISRPNLTFSTLTVSNMSPEDSSIYLCSVEDHGVIGNTEAFFGQGTRLTVV.

This clonotype was observed many times. The rearrangement joins TRBV28 to TRBJ1-2, with D tentatively TRBD1 (5 bases). CDR1 and CDR2 (germline): MDHEN, SYDVKM. Trimming pared 11 bases from V and 4 bases from J, leaving 17 bases between. The CDR3 runs 13 residues. DNA for the CDR3: TGTGCCGCCCGGCGCAGGGCCAGCTATGGCTACACCTTC. Its translation is CAARRRASYGYTF.

This clonotype was counted many times. J is TRBJ1-1 and V is TRBV7-2; D is ambiguous. Germline CDR1 and CDR2: SGHTA and FQGNSA. V was cut by 3 bases and J by 1 base, with 9 bases left in between. The CDR3 covers 14 residues. For the CDR3, the DNA is TGTGCCAGCAGCTTGGGCCACAAGAACACTGAAGCTTTCTTT. Amino acid sequence: CASSLGHKNTEAFF. Filled out from reference TRBV7-2 and TRBJ1-1, the complete variable domain reads GAGVSQSPSNKVTEKGKDVELRCDPISGHTALYWYRQSLGQGLEFLIYFQGNSAPDKSGLPSDRFSAERTGGSVSTLTIQRTQQEDSAVYLCASSLGHKNTEAFFGQGTRLTVV.

The table lists this clonotype with many counts. This rearrangement joins TRBV29-1 to TRBJ1-1; 7 positions agree with TRBD1. From germline, CDR1 is SQVTM and CDR2 ANQGSEA. This CDR3 has 15 amino acids. The trim removed 4 bases at V and 0 bases at J, leaving 8 bases unmatched. The CDR3, as DNA: TGCAGCGTTGCAGGGGGATGGGGTATGAACACTGAAGCTTTCTTT. It specifies CSVAGGWGMNTEAFF. Full variable domain (missing parts from reference TRBV29-1 and TRBJ1-1): SAVISQKPSRDICQRGTSLTIQCQVDSQVTMMFWYRQQPGQSLTLIATANQGSEATYESGFVIDKFPISRPNLTFSTLTVSNMSPEDSSIYLCSVAGGWGMNTEAFFGQGTRLTVV.

A few counts support this clonotype. The chain carries TRBV6-6 and TRBJ1-1; TRBD1 agrees at 9 bases. CDR3 size: 16 residues. The trim removed 8 bases at V and 0 bases at J, leaving 10 bases unmatched. Germline V gene lookup returns CDR1 MNHNY and CDR2 SVGAGI (reference sequence). CDR3 nucleotides: TGTGCCAGCGGGAGAGACAGGGGGGCCTTGAACACTGAAGCTTTCTTT. The encoded protein is CASGRDRGALNTEAFF.